This TCR beta chain is from a study of T cell repertoires in cytomegalovirus infection. As for the study in general: Recently identified HLA-C-restricted CMV epitopes were used, and well-studied HLA-B-restricted CMV epitopes were used as well. Public TCR beta signature analysis indicated the presence of both CMV infection and matching HLA type. Whole-study results and caveats: CMV carriers with the relevant HLA were identified by cumulative public TCR beta family frequency. The response measured ex vivo was dominated by TCR beta clonotypes (HLA-C-restricted and CMV-specific).

V was pared by 5 bases and J by 1 base, with 6 bases of the junction left unmatched. CDR3 length: 16 amino acids. Germline assignment: CDR1 SGHTA and CDR2 FQGNSA. Comments on this clonotype: As yet, its antigen is unknown.

TCRdb itself ran the reads through MiXCR, one entry per CDR3 protein. The table shows tens of thousands of distinct CDR3 sequences, with about a fifth occurring only once. Material: CD8+ T cells from cultured PBMCs, obtained from culture after CMV antigen stimulation. The origin of this receptor is a human donor in good health (CMV status not recorded). Some clones in this sample may be carry-over from other donors' samples. J is TRBJ1-5 and V is TRBV7-2; 9 bases are a match to TRBD1. The CDR3: CASSPGTGRSNQPQHF. CDR3 DNA sequence: TGTGCCAGCAGCCCCGGGACAGGGCGAAGCAATCAGCCCCAGCATTTT.